These 13 T cell receptor beta chains came from one sample sequenced in a study of T-cell memory formation after mild COVID-19. TCRdb ran MiXCR on the 5' RACE reads and lists one entry per CDR3 protein. The table shows around 430,000 distinct CDR3 sequences, with about 16% occurring only once. The sequenced material came from PBMCs or a T cell subset sorted from them (not recorded which). These receptors were collected from a man in his late teens or twenties who had mild COVID-19 (a few samples of this study predate the infection). Cell type and time point are not known.

This clonotype is a singleton in its sample. The rearrangement joins TRBV5-1 to TRBJ2-1; tentatively, D is TRBD2 (6 bases). The length of the CDR3 is 15 residues. The ends were cut back, 2 bases at V and 5 bases at J, with 14 bases in the middle. CDR1 is SGHRS and CDR2 is YFSETQ in the germline V gene. The CDR3 nucleotides are TGCGCCAGCAGCTTTGATGTCGGGGGTCACAATGAGCAGTTCTTC. Residues: CASSFDVGGHNEQFF.

The rearrangement joins TRBV20-1 to TRBJ2-3; D is uncertain. There are 13 residues in the CDR3. Trimming took off 5 bases at V and 6 bases at J, with 15 bases between the two ends. Looked up from germline, CDR1 is DFQATT and CDR2 is SNEGSKA (reference sequence). The CDR3 bases are TGCAGTGCTCGGCCTCTACTCACGGATACGCAGTATTTT. Protein sequence: CSARPLLTDTQYF.

V usage is TRBV7-6 and J usage is TRBJ2-2; unclear D gene. This CDR3 contains 13 residues. Germline CDR1 is SGHVS and CDR2 is FNYEAQ. The V end lost 1 base, the J end lost 4 bases, and 4 bases lay between the germline ends. CDR3 DNA sequence: TGTGCCAGCAGCTTAGTCCGCACCGGGGAGCTGTTTTTT. Translating it yields CASSLVRTGELFF.

This clonotype was seen a few times. The rearrangement joins TRBV27 to TRBJ1-6; no clear D gene. The CDR3 consists of 16 residues. The germline gives CDR1 MNHEY, CDR2 SMNVEV (reference sequence). The ends were cut back, 5 bases at V and 4 bases at J, with 15 bases in the middle. DNA of the CDR3: TGTGCCAGCAGTCCTATAACGGGGAGTTATAATTCACCCCTCCACTTT. Protein sequence: CASSPITGSYNSPLHF.

A few counts support this clonotype. V and J are TRBV6-5 and TRBJ1-2; D uncertain. With 8 bases removed from V and 4 bases from J, the gap between germline ends came to 8 bases. The CDR3 is 11 amino acids. The germline CDR1 and CDR2 sequences are MNHEY and SVGAGI. CDR3 DNA sequence: TGTGCCAGCCGGAGACTCTATGGCTACACCTTC. Encoded protein: CASRRLYGYTF.

This clonotype occurred a few times. This chain connects TRBV5-1 to TRBJ1-2; D call uncertain. This CDR3 is built from 13 residues. V lost 0 bases, J lost 6 bases, and 9 bases lay in between. Germline V gene lookup returns CDR1 SGHRS and CDR2 YFSETQ. The CDR3 DNA reads as TGCGCCAGCAGCTTGGGGGCAGTTAATGGCTACACCTTC. This translates into CASSLGAVNGYTF.

The rearrangement links TRBV5-5 to TRBJ1-4, with 10 bases identical to TRBD1. In germline, CDR1 is SGHKS, CDR2 YYEKEE (reference sequence). The CDR3 extends over 16 amino acids. Trimming took 4 bases from V and 2 from J; bases not matched to a gene: 5. The CDR3 protein is CASSPDRGDTNEKLFF. In DNA form, the CDR3 reads TGTGCCAGCAGCCCGGACAGGGGGGACACTAATGAAAAACTGTTTTTT.

This clonotype appeared many times. V usage is TRBV5-1 and J usage is TRBJ2-5, with D hard to call. CDR3 size: 13 residues. CDR1 and CDR2 from the germline V gene are SGHRS and YFSETQ. Trimming pared 0 bases from V and 3 bases from J, leaving 6 bases between. DNA for the CDR3: TGCGCCAGCAGCTTGGAACCGGAAGAGACCCAGTACTTC. Amino acids: CASSLEPEETQYF.

The chain employs TRBV20-1 and TRBJ2-1; TRBD2 aligns across 10 bases. CDR3 length: 14 residues. With V trimmed by 6 bases and J by 3 bases, 5 bases remained unmatched. The germline gives CDR1 DFQATT, CDR2 SNEGSKA (reference sequence). CDR3 DNA: TGCAGTGCCACTTTAGCGGGGGGCTACAATGAGCAGTTCTTC. Its translation is CSATLAGGYNEQFF.

Here the CDR3 reads CASSWGGLGEQYF. CDR3 DNA: TGTGCCAGCAGTTGGGGGGGGCTGGGGGAGCAGTACTTC. The chain recombines TRBV27 with TRBJ2-7; tentatively, D is TRBD2 (7 bases). Germline lookup yields CDR1 MNHEY and CDR2 SMNVEV (reference sequence). Trimming took 4 bases from V and 7 from J, leaving 14 bases between them. This CDR3 has 13 residues.

This clonotype was seen more than once but under ten times. V is TRBV6-5 and J is TRBJ2-7, with a tentative D call TRBD1 (6 bases). V dropped 2 bases and J dropped 5 bases, with 16 bases sitting between them. This CDR3 has 15 residues. Looked up from germline, CDR1 is MNHEY and CDR2 is SVGAGI. CDR3 sequence (DNA): TGTGCCAGCAGTTACCGGCGCAGGGACACCCACGAGCAGTACTTC. This translates into CASSYRRRDTHEQYF.

The chain combines TRBV9 with TRBJ1-2, with D perhaps matching TRBD1 (5 bases). The V end lost 3 bases, the J end lost 6 bases, and 18 bases lay between the germline ends. There are 15 residues in the CDR3. Per the germline V gene, CDR1 is SGDLS and CDR2 is YYNGEE. Here the CDR3 reads CASSAMRGAWDGYTF. For the CDR3, the DNA is TGTGCCAGCAGCGCCATGAGGGGCGCTTGGGATGGCTACACCTTC.

This sequence joins TRBV20-1 and TRBJ2-3; possibly TRBD1 for D (5 bases). Germline V gives CDR1 DFQATT, CDR2 SNEGSKA (reference sequence). The V end was cut by 1 base, the J end by 2 bases, with 10 bases between. This CDR3 is built from 14 residues. CDR3: CSARGTPDTDTQYF. The CDR3 DNA sequence: TGCAGTGCTAGAGGGACACCAGACACAGATACGCAGTATTTT.